A single sample is the source of the 29 T cell receptor beta chains below, sequenced in a study of T cell responses to AZD1222 COVID-19 vaccine. Data came from immunoSEQ multiplex PCR; TCRdb stores just in-frame clones and leaves some out. The table lists 90,000 to 150,000 clones, 80% to 95% of them singletons. This specimen consisted of peripheral blood, obtained on day 0 of AZD1222 vaccination. Receptors were obtained from an adult in good health.

The gene calls are TRBV12-3 or TRBV12-4 and TRBJ1-2; D unclear. The length of the CDR3 is 13 residues. V lost 3 bases and J 7 bases, leaving 12 bases between the germline ends. The CDR3 spells CASSFNSGSGYTF. The CDR3 DNA follows: TGTGCCAGCAGTTTTAATTCCGGGAGTGGCTACACCTTC.

This chain links TRBV5-1 with TRBJ1-5; D may be TRBD1 (6 bases). V was cut by 2 bases and J by 1 base, with 10 bases left in between. This CDR3 is 15 amino acids long. CDR1 SGHRS and CDR2 YFSETQ come from the germline V gene. CDR3 residues: CASSLGGGSNQPQHF. The CDR3, as DNA: TGCGCCAGCAGCTTAGGAGGGGGAAGCAATCAGCCCCAGCATTTT.

This chain links TRBV30 with TRBJ1-5; unclear D gene. The CDR3 sequence is 12 residues long. The V end lost 5 bases, the J end lost 0 bases, and 5 bases lay between the germline ends. CDR1 is GTSNPN, CDR2 SVGIG, per germline (reference sequence). CDR3 nucleotide sequence: TGTGCCTGGGGCCATAGCAATCAGCCCCAGCATTTT. It translates to CAWGHSNQPQHF.

The gene calls are TRBV4-3 and TRBJ1-2; no clear D gene. This CDR3 has 13 residues. CDR1 and CDR2 from the germline V gene are LGHNA and YSLEER. V gave up 0 bases and J gave up 8 bases, with 10 bases separating them. CDR3 coding DNA: TGCGCCAGCAGCCAAGACGGGCTCAGGGGCTACACCTTC. It translates to CASSQDGLRGYTF.

The chain is built from TRBV5-5 and TRBJ1-1, with D unclear. The CDR3 spans 16 residues. V shed 6 bases and J shed 4 bases, with 22 bases lying between them. From germline, CDR1 is SGHKS and CDR2 YYEKEE (reference sequence). The CDR3 DNA reads TGTGCCAGCATTAACCAAGTGGGTCTCACGGGCACTGAAGCTTTCTTT. Translation gives CASINQVGLTGTEAFF.

J is TRBJ2-1 and V is TRBV3-1 (or the pseudogene TRBV3-2); 12 bases are a match to TRBD2. The germline V gene has CDR1 LGHDT and CDR2 YNNKEL (reference sequence). This CDR3 has 17 amino acids. V dropped 3 bases and J dropped 4; count of bases not matched to a gene: 7. The CDR3 spells CASSQKTLAGGYNEQFF. CDR3 coding DNA: TGTGCCAGCAGCCAGAAGACTCTAGCGGGGGGGTACAATGAGCAGTTCTTC.

V is TRBV7-3 and J is TRBJ1-5; no firm D call. The CDR3 has 13 amino acids. V was cut by 5 bases and J by 3 bases, with 8 bases left in between. CDR1 and CDR2 (germline): SGHTA, FQGTGA. The CDR3 sequence is CASSPNTNQPQHF. The CDR3 DNA is TGTGCCAGCAGCCCTAATACCAATCAGCCCCAGCATTTT. The whole variable domain, remainder taken from reference TRBV7-3 and TRBJ1-5, is GAGVSQTPSNKVTEKGKYVELRCDPISGHTALYWYRQSLGQGPEFLIYFQGTGAADDSGLPNDRFFAVRPEGSVSTLKIQRTERGDSAVYLCASSPNTNQPQHFGDGTRLSIL.

This chain links TRBV19 with TRBJ2-2; D call uncertain. The CDR3 has 12 amino acids. The V end lost 3 bases, the J end lost 1 base, and 0 bases lay between the germline ends. Germline V gene data show CDR1 as LNHDA and CDR2 as SQIVND (reference sequence). The CDR3 bases are TGTGCCAGTAGTATGAACACCGGGGAGCTGTTTTTT. Its translation: CASSMNTGELFF.

The J gene is TRBJ2-7, the V gene TRBV7-9; TRBD2 is a possible D gene (6 bases). The CDR3 has 15 amino acids. Germline CDR1 reads SEHNR; CDR2 reads FQNEAQ (reference sequence). The V and J ends lost 6 bases and 0 bases respectively, with 15 bases between them. The CDR3 coding sequence is TGTGCCAGCAGTGACGGGACTCTAAGCTCCTACGAGCAGTACTTC. Its protein is CASSDGTLSSYEQYF.

This clone was recorded once. The V and J genes are TRBV4-2 and TRBJ2-2; the D is unclear. The germline V and J ends were trimmed by 0 bases and 2 bases, with 4 bases remaining between them. From germline, CDR1 is LGHNA and CDR2 YNFKEQ. This CDR3 has 14 amino acids. CDR3 sequence reads: CASSQDSNTGELFF. The CDR3 region has the DNA TGTGCCAGCAGCCAAGACTCCAACACCGGGGAGCTGTTTTTT.

V usage is TRBV6-5 and J usage is TRBJ1-1; 7 bases fit TRBD1. The ends lost 4 bases at V and 1 base at J; junction bases unmatched: 6. The CDR3 covers 15 residues. The germline CDR1 and CDR2 sequences are MNHEY and SVGAGI. CDR3 nucleotides: TGTGCCAGCAGTTTTTTGGGACAGACGAACACTGAAGCTTTCTTT. Translating it yields CASSFLGQTNTEAFF.

The chain is built from TRBV10-3 and TRBJ1-2, with D unresolved. The V end lost 4 bases, the J end lost 7 bases, and 10 bases lay between the germline ends. The germline V gene has CDR1 ENHRY and CDR2 SYGVKD. The CDR3 consists of 12 residues. CDR3 amino acids: CAISVGSPGYTF. In DNA, the CDR3 is TGTGCCATCAGTGTGGGGTCCCCTGGCTACACCTTC.

V usage is TRBV5-1 and J usage is TRBJ2-7, with D perhaps TRBD2 (5 bases). Germline-derived CDR1 and CDR2 are SGHRS and YFSETQ. Trimming cost V 3 bases and J 3 bases, with 10 bases left between them. CDR3 length equals 13 residues. The CDR3 bases are TGCGCCAGCAGCTCCGGGATACTCTACGAGCAGTACTTC. Protein sequence: CASSSGILYEQYF.

This clone came up once. The chain couples TRBV9 to TRBJ2-5; 7 bases agree with TRBD2. With 5 bases clipped from V and 3 bases from J, the junction kept 16 bases outside the gene matches. CDR1 and CDR2 (germline): SGDLS, YYNGEE. This CDR3 has 17 amino acids. This CDR3 is CASSPEAGSVGKETQYF. The CDR3 DNA reads as TGTGCCAGCAGTCCCGAAGCGGGGTCGGTGGGAAAAGAGACCCAGTACTTC.

J is TRBJ2-1 and V is TRBV14, with 7 bases fitting TRBD2. This CDR3 has 14 residues. After removal of 0 bases from V and 10 bases from J, the junction contained 6 bases not matched to a gene. Germline CDR1 is SGHDN and CDR2 is FVKESK. CDR3 nucleotides: TGTGCCAGCAGCCAAGAAAAGGGAGGGAGAGAGCAGTTCTTC. This gives the protein CASSQEKGGREQFF.

Here the CDR3 DNA reads TGTGCCAGCAGCTCGACAGGGATCGAGAGAAACACCATATATTTT. Amino acid sequence: CASSSTGIERNTIYF. The V gene is TRBV5-5, the J gene TRBJ1-3, with 7 positions matching TRBD1. The CDR3 is 15 residues long. Unmatched junction bases numbered 8, after V lost 3 bases and J lost 5 bases. Germline CDR1 is SGHKS and CDR2 is YYEKEE (reference sequence).

The CDR3 region has the DNA TGCAGTGCTAGTTTCCAGCGGGGGAACTGGGAGACCCAGTACTTC. Protein sequence: CSASFQRGNWETQYF. V and J are TRBV20-1 and TRBJ2-5; 8 bases line up with TRBD2. The CDR3 loop spans 15 amino acids. Trimming at V came to 3 bases and at J to 5 bases, leaving 11 bases not matched to a gene. CDR1 and CDR2 from the germline V gene are DFQATT and SNEGSKA (reference sequence).

V usage is TRBV6-1 and J usage is TRBJ1-1; TRBD1 matches 9 bases. Per the germline V gene, CDR1 is MNHNS and CDR2 is SASEGT. Trimming removed 1 base from V and 4 bases from J; junction bases left unmatched: 7. CDR3 length: 16 amino acids. The CDR3 loop reads CASSEEETGGSTEAFF. The CDR3 nucleotides read TGTGCCAGCAGTGAAGAGGAGACAGGGGGGAGCACTGAAGCTTTCTTT.

The chain couples TRBV7-2 to TRBJ2-2, with D unclear. Germline loops: CDR1 SGHTA, CDR2 FQGNSA. V dropped 1 base and J dropped 2 bases, with 8 bases sitting between them. The CDR3 has 15 residues. CDR3 sequence reads: CASSLVKRNTGELFF. CDR3 nucleotide sequence: TGTGCCAGCAGCTTAGTGAAAAGAAACACCGGGGAGCTGTTTTTT.

The V gene is TRBV7-3, the J gene TRBJ2-1; perhaps TRBD2 as D (6 bases). This CDR3 has 16 residues. V lost 1 base and J 2 bases, leaving 12 bases between the germline ends. CDR1 and CDR2 from the germline V gene are SGHTA and FQGTGA. The CDR3 DNA reads as TGTGCCAGCAGCTTAAATGGAGGGGAAACCTACAATGAGCAGTTCTTC. This encodes CASSLNGGETYNEQFF.

The rearrangement links TRBV9 to TRBJ1-2; D unclear. The germline V gene has CDR1 SGDLS and CDR2 YYNGEE. V lost 0 bases, J lost 5 bases, and 8 bases lay in between. The CDR3 is made up of 13 amino acids. Written as DNA, the CDR3 is TGTGCCAGCAGCGTAGCTACCACTTATGGCTACACCTTC. Translating gives CASSVATTYGYTF.

V and J are TRBV29-1 and TRBJ2-4, with 11 positions matching TRBD2. V lost 3 bases to trimming and J lost 0 bases; unmatched junction nucleotides: 4. The CDR3 spans 16 residues. Germline-derived CDR1 and CDR2 are SQVTM and ANQGSEA. As DNA, the CDR3 is TGCAGCGTTGATGGCCTAGCGGGGGGAGCCAAAAACATTCAGTACTTC. This translates into CSVDGLAGGAKNIQYF.

This clone appeared a single time. The chain carries TRBV29-1 and TRBJ2-7, with 8 bases identical to TRBD1. The CDR3 is 12 amino acids. Trimming at V came to 6 bases and at J to 3 bases, leaving 4 bases not matched to a gene. In germline, CDR1 is SQVTM, CDR2 ANQGSEA. CDR3: CSVEDRVYEQYF. The CDR3, as DNA: TGCAGCGTCGAGGACAGGGTCTACGAGCAGTACTTC.

This clone was counted only a few times. The rearrangement links TRBV4-2 to TRBJ2-2, with 7 bases that match TRBD2. Unmatched junction bases numbered 8, after V lost 3 bases and J lost 1 base. CDR1 LGHNA and CDR2 YNFKEQ come from the germline V gene. The CDR3 is 17 residues long. CDR3 sequence reads: CASSHPPQRGNTGELFF. DNA for the CDR3: TGTGCCAGCAGCCACCCCCCGCAGCGGGGGAACACCGGGGAGCTGTTTTTT.

J is TRBJ2-7 and V is TRBV18; tentative D call: TRBD1 (5 bases). The germline gives CDR1 KGHSH, CDR2 LQKENI. This CDR3 comprises 13 residues. Trimming removed 3 bases from V and 4 bases from J, with 10 bases in between. The DNA for the CDR3 is TGTGCCAGCTCACCGTACAGGTTTTACGAGCAGTACTTC. It codes for CASSPYRFYEQYF.

The genes are TRBV4-1 and TRBJ2-7, with 7 bases lining up with TRBD1. CDR3 size: 16 residues. Germline values: CDR1 MGHRA, CDR2 YSYEKL. The V and J ends lost 1 base and 3 bases, in that order; junction bases with no gene match: 9. This chain's CDR3 is CASSQARGGLVYEQYF. CDR3 sequence (DNA): TGCGCCAGCAGCCAAGCTAGAGGGGGCTTGGTCTACGAGCAGTACTTC.

The CDR3, as DNA: TGTGCCAGCAGCTTGTTAGATCGGGGTTTGGGAGAGCAGTACTTC. As protein: CASSLLDRGLGEQYF. The chain employs TRBV5-5 and TRBJ2-7, with D perhaps matching TRBD2 (5 bases). V shed 1 base and J shed 7 bases, with 18 bases lying between them. The CDR3 runs to 15 residues. Germline V CDR1 and CDR2: SGHKS, YYEKEE (reference sequence).

V is TRBV6-2 or TRBV6-3 and J is TRBJ2-7; the D is unclear. CDR1 is MNHEY, CDR2 SVGEGT, per germline. The CDR3 covers 12 residues. With 4 bases removed from V and 1 base from J, the gap between germline ends came to 5 bases. Here the CDR3 reads CASSWVSYEQYF. CDR3 sequence (DNA): TGTGCCAGCAGTTGGGTGTCCTACGAGCAGTACTTC.

The chain joins TRBV5-1 to TRBJ2-5, with D unclear. The CDR3 has 14 amino acids. The V and J ends lost 3 bases and 2 bases respectively, with 11 bases between them. Germline CDR1 SGHRS, CDR2 YFSETQ. The CDR3 loop reads CASSSQTPQETQYF. The CDR3 coding sequence is TGCGCCAGCAGCTCCCAGACACCTCAAGAGACCCAGTACTTC.